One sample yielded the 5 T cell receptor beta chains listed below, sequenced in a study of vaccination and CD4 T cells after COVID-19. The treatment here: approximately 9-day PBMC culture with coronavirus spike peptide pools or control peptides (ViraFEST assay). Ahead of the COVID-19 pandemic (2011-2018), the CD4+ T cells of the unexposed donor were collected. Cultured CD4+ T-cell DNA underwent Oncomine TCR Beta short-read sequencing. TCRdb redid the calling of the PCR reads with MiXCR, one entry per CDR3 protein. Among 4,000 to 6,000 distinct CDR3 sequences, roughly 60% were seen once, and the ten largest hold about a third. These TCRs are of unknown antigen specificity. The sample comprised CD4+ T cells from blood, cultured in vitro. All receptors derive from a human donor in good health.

The CDR3 protein is CSVERSRGYGYTF. As DNA, the CDR3 is TGCAGCGTTGAAAGGAGCCGGGGGTATGGCTACACCTTC. The chain recombines TRBV29-1 with TRBJ1-2; weak D call: TRBD1 (5 bases). Germline V gives CDR1 SQVTM, CDR2 ANQGSEA. The CDR3 runs 13 residues. V was trimmed by 2 bases and J by 5 bases, leaving 12 bases between them. Drawing the rest from reference TRBV29-1 and TRBJ1-2, the complete variable domain is SAVISQKPSRDICQRGTSLTIQCQVDSQVTMMFWYRQQPGQSLTLIATANQGSEATYESGFVIDKFPISRPNLTFSTLTVSNMSPEDSSIYLCSVERSRGYGYTFGSGTRLTVV.

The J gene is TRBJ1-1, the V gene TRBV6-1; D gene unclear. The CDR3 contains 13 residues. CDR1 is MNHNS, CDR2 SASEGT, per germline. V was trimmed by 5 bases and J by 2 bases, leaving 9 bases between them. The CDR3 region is CASSLGFNTEAFF. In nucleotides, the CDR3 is TGTGCCAGCAGTCTAGGGTTCAACACTGAAGCTTTCTTT.

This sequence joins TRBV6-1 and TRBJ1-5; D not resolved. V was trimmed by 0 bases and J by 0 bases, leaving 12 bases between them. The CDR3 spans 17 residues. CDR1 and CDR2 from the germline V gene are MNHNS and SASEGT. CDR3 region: CASSEAGSTYSNQPQHF. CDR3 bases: TGTGCCAGCAGTGAAGCGGGGAGTACTTATAGCAATCAGCCCCAGCATTTT.

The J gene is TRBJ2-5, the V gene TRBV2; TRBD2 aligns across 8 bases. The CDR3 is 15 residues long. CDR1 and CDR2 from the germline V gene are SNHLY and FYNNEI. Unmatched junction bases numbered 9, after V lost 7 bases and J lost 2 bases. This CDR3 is CASTRRTGGQETQYF. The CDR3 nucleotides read TGTGCCAGCACACGAAGGACGGGGGGGCAAGAGACCCAGTACTTC.

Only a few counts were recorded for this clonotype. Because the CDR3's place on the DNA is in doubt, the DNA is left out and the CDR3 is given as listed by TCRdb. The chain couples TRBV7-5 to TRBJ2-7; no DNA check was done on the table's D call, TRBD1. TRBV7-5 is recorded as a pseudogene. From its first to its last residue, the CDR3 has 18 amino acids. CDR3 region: CISVSEGVWGAIRYEQYF.